These 10 T cell receptor beta chains were all obtained from the same sample, sequenced in a study of lymphopenia after photon versus proton radiotherapy. Assay: immunoSEQ multiplex PCR; the TCRdb copy retains only in-frame clones and omits some. In the table there are 20,000 or so clones, 84% of which are singletons. The sample was peripheral blood, taken from a patient treated with photon-based radiotherapy. These receptors originate from a woman aged 50 to 60 with pancreatic cancer.

This sequence joins TRBV29-1 and TRBJ2-5, with D hard to call. Germline V lookup: CDR1 SQVTM, CDR2 ANQGSEA. Trimming removed 2 bases from V and 5 bases from J, with 15 bases in between. This CDR3 has 14 amino acids. As DNA, the CDR3 is TGCAGCGTTGAACTCCCATCTACCCGGGAGACCCAGTACTTC. Translation gives CSVELPSTRETQYF. The complete variable domain, with remaining parts taken from reference TRBV29-1 and TRBJ2-5, reads SAVISQKPSRDICQRGTSLTIQCQVDSQVTMMFWYRQQPGQSLTLIATANQGSEATYESGFVIDKFPISRPNLTFSTLTVSNMSPEDSSIYLCSVELPSTRETQYFGPGTRLLVL.

V and J are TRBV19 and TRBJ1-5; unclear D gene. This CDR3 spans 14 amino acids. V lost 4 bases and J 4 bases, leaving 11 bases between the germline ends. Germline V gene data show CDR1 as LNHDA and CDR2 as SQIVND (reference sequence). CDR3 bases: TGTGCCAGTAGTAGGATGGGAGAAAATCAGCCCCAGCATTTT. Residues: CASSRMGENQPQHF.

This chain links TRBV4-3 with TRBJ2-1; tentatively, D is TRBD1 (7 bases). There are 18 residues in the CDR3. V gave up 2 bases and J gave up 3 bases, with 20 bases separating them. Germline CDR1 reads LGHNA; CDR2 reads YSLEER. The CDR3 here is CASSQRRGPGVLYNEQFF. The CDR3 DNA sequence: TGCGCCAGCAGCCAACGGAGGGGGCCCGGAGTTCTCTACAATGAGCAGTTCTTC.

Only a few counts were recorded for this clone. The J gene is TRBJ1-4, the V gene TRBV30, with D hard to call. Germline CDR1 reads GTSNPN; CDR2 reads SVGIG (reference sequence). The ends were cut back, 3 bases at V and 1 base at J, with 18 bases in the middle. This CDR3 has 17 residues. The DNA of the CDR3 is TGTGCCTGGAGATCTAAAGGGAGCCTCAGAACTAATGAAAAACTGTTTTTT. This codes for CAWRSKGSLRTNEKLFF.

The CDR3: CASSQDGTTYNEQFF. CDR3 DNA: TGCGCCAGCAGCCAAGATGGGACAACATACAATGAGCAGTTCTTC. V is TRBV4-1 and J is TRBJ2-1; D may be TRBD1 (6 bases). This CDR3 spans 15 amino acids. V gave up 0 bases and J gave up 4 bases, with 10 bases separating them. The germline V gene encodes CDR1 MGHRA and CDR2 YSYEKL.

The V gene is TRBV6-5, the J gene TRBJ2-1; D is unclear. Germline lookup yields CDR1 MNHEY and CDR2 SVGAGI. CDR3 length: 14 residues. The V end lost 6 bases, the J end lost 7 bases, and 16 bases lay between the germline ends. CDR3 in amino acids: CASRSTSLRNEQFF. In nucleotides, the CDR3 is TGTGCCAGCAGATCTACATCCCTACGAAATGAGCAGTTCTTC.

This clone was picked up a small number of times. The DNA for the CDR3 is TGTGCCAGCGCTCCAGCGAGAGGAAACACCATATATTTT. This sequence encodes CASAPARGNTIYF. The rearrangement joins TRBV18 to TRBJ1-3; D is undetermined. Germline CDR1 reads KGHSH; CDR2 reads LQKENI. V was shortened by 8 bases and J by 4 bases, with 12 bases between the two germline ends. The CDR3 is 13 amino acids.

V usage is TRBV5-6 and J usage is TRBJ2-7; no clear D. V was trimmed by 0 bases and J by 0 bases, leaving 7 bases between them. Germline V gives CDR1 SGHDT, CDR2 YYEEEE. CDR3 length: 14 amino acids. CDR3 amino acids: CASSLAVSSYEQYF. CDR3 nucleotide sequence: TGTGCCAGCAGCTTGGCGGTCAGCTCCTACGAGCAGTACTTC.

CDR3 in DNA: TGTGCCAGCAGTTTCGACAGCTACGAGCAGTACTTC. This codes for CASSFDSYEQYF. The chain couples TRBV28 to TRBJ2-7; tentative D call: TRBD1 (5 bases). Germline CDR1 MDHEN, CDR2 SYDVKM. The CDR3 consists of 12 residues. Trimming pared 3 bases from V and 3 bases from J, leaving 6 bases between.

Only a few counts were recorded for this clone. V and J are TRBV5-6 and TRBJ2-4, with 7 bases identical to TRBD2. This CDR3 contains 13 residues. In germline, CDR1 is SGHDT, CDR2 YYEEEE. Trimming took 1 base from V and 7 from J; bases not matched to a gene: 2. CDR3 amino acids: CASSLPAGNIQYF. CDR3 DNA: TGTGCCAGCAGCTTGCCAGCGGGGAACATTCAGTACTTC.